This TCR beta chain came from a study of molecular identifiers for immune sequencing clone quantification. MiXCR, applied by TCRdb to the PCR reads, yields one record per CDR3 protein. The top ten clones hold 0.7% to 0.95% of a sample with approximately 590,000 distinct CDR3 sequences, around 25% of them seen once. Study-wide findings and caveats: Clones that had above 20 RNA copies took up over 99% of effector molecules but under 1% in naive cells.

This clonotype was observed once. Its antigen is undetermined. This could be a read error, since a much larger clone is one nucleotide away. The receptor was derived from a human donor in good health. Some libraries in this study had Jurkat cell RNA spiked in. Sequences were obtained from naive CD8+ T cells from blood, with Jurkat cell RNA spiked in. Subset noted: FACS-sorted CD8+CD4-CCR7+CD45RA+ naive T cells.

CDR3 nucleotide sequence: TGTGCCAGCAGCCAAGTTCAGCTTTTTTGGGAGCTGTTTTTT. As protein: CASSQVQLFWELFF. The chain employs TRBV14 and TRBJ2-2; D not resolved. The CDR3 spans 14 residues. Germline lookup yields CDR1 SGHDN and CDR2 FVKESK. The germline V and J ends were trimmed by 1 base and 9 bases, with 12 bases remaining between them.